These 24 T cell receptor beta chains came from one sample sequenced in a study of CD8+CD57+ T cells in acquired aplastic anemia. Both TCR beta VDJ combination and CDR3 sequence profiling were carried out. Genomic DNA was the template for this profiling. TCRdb recomputed calls from the reads with MiXCR, one row per CDR3 protein. The data hold approximately 270,000 distinct CDR3 sequences, with 55% to 60% observed a single time. The material sequenced was sorted CD4+, CD8+, or CD8+CD57+ T cells (not recorded which) from PBMCs. These receptors originate from a human donor with severe aplastic anemia or a healthy control (not recorded which).

V usage is TRBV15 and J usage is TRBJ2-2; D might be TRBD1 (5 bases). This CDR3 contains 14 residues. Trimming cost V 0 bases and J 9 bases, with 11 bases left between them. Germline CDR1 LNHNV, CDR2 YYDKDF (reference sequence). The CDR3 protein is CATSRDAAGRELFF. In DNA, the CDR3 is TGTGCCACCAGCAGAGATGCGGCAGGGCGGGAGCTGTTTTTT.

The sample holds many counts of this clonotype. V gene TRBV4-3 combines with J gene TRBJ2-3, with D perhaps TRBD1 or TRBD2 (5 bases each). Trimming took 0 bases from V and 6 from J, leaving 10 bases between them. Germline CDR1 reads LGHNA; CDR2 reads YSLEER. CDR3 length equals 14 residues. This CDR3 is CASSQEERGDTQYF. CDR3 bases: TGCGCCAGCAGCCAAGAAGAACGGGGCGATACGCAGTATTTT.

This clonotype was found a few times. The rearrangement links TRBV27 to TRBJ1-2, with D perhaps matching TRBD1 (6 bases). Germline CDR1 is MNHEY and CDR2 is SMNVEV (reference sequence). V was trimmed by 2 bases and J by 4 bases, leaving 20 bases between them. CDR3 size: 17 residues. The CDR3 protein is CASSLRAGAPTSYGYTF. CDR3 nucleotide sequence: TGTGCCAGCAGTTTAAGGGCAGGGGCGCCTACCTCCTATGGCTACACCTTC.

The chain carries TRBV7-2 and TRBJ2-1, with TRBD2 identical over 8 bases. CDR1 is SGHTA, CDR2 FQGNSA, per germline. CDR3 length equals 14 residues. V dropped 8 bases and J dropped 6; count of bases not matched to a gene: 9. The CDR3 sequence is CASYPGGGSNEQFF. CDR3 DNA sequence: TGTGCCAGCTACCCGGGGGGGGGGAGCAATGAGCAGTTCTTC.

This chain connects TRBV15 to TRBJ2-1, with 7 bases aligning to TRBD1. V shed 4 bases, J shed 7 bases, and the junction held 13 bases outside the gene matches. CDR1 and CDR2 from the germline V gene are LNHNV and YYDKDF (reference sequence). The CDR3 extends over 16 amino acids. CDR3 amino acids: CATSITEQGRSNEQFF. Written as DNA, the CDR3 is TGTGCCACCAGCATAACCGAACAGGGGCGTTCAAATGAGCAGTTCTTC.

This clonotype was picked up many times. V usage is TRBV5-6 and J usage is TRBJ2-7; D possibly uses TRBD1 or TRBD2 (5 bases each). The CDR3 extends over 14 amino acids. V dropped 5 bases and J dropped 1 base, with 13 bases sitting between them. Germline CDR1 reads SGHDT; CDR2 reads YYEEEE. CDR3 in DNA: TGTGCCAGCAGGGATCGGGACGTTTCCTACGAGCAGTACTTC. Amino acid sequence: CASRDRDVSYEQYF.

This chain links TRBV7-6 with TRBJ2-7; D remains ambiguous. In germline, CDR1 is SGHVS, CDR2 FNYEAQ. The CDR3 length is 11 residues. The ends were cut back, 5 bases at V and 3 bases at J, with 5 bases in the middle. The CDR3 spells CASSDLYEQYF. CDR3 in DNA: TGTGCCAGCAGCGATCTCTACGAGCAGTACTTC.

The J gene is TRBJ2-7, the V gene TRBV5-6, with D perhaps matching TRBD1 or TRBD2 (5 bases each). This CDR3 region has 14 residues. With 0 bases removed from V and 3 bases from J, the gap between germline ends came to 10 bases. CDR1 SGHDT and CDR2 YYEEEE come from the germline V gene. The CDR3 sequence is CASSLGDLNYEQYF. The CDR3 nucleotides read TGTGCCAGCAGCTTGGGGGACCTAAACTACGAGCAGTACTTC.

The chain employs TRBV6-1 and TRBJ2-1; D gene uncertain. This CDR3 spans 12 amino acids. V was cut by 0 bases and J by 15 bases, with 12 bases left in between. CDR1 is MNHNS, CDR2 SASEGT, per germline. The CDR3 is CASSEASRLRFF. CDR3 coding DNA: TGTGCCAGCAGTGAAGCATCACGCTTACGGTTCTTC.

The V gene is TRBV7-9, the J gene TRBJ2-3; no clear D. V shed 2 bases and J shed 3 bases, with 12 bases lying between them. CDR3 length equals 15 residues. From germline, CDR1 is SEHNR and CDR2 FQNEAQ (reference sequence). The CDR3 protein is CASSLPGSLTDTQYF. CDR3 in DNA: TGTGCCAGCAGCTTACCAGGTTCGCTGACAGATACGCAGTATTTT.

The V gene is TRBV20-1, the J gene TRBJ1-2; D not resolved. The CDR3 runs 13 residues. Trimming took off 3 bases at V and 4 bases at J, with 12 bases between the two ends. Germline CDR1 DFQATT, CDR2 SNEGSKA (reference sequence). The CDR3: CSARAQQGYGYTF. The CDR3 DNA sequence: TGCAGTGCTAGGGCTCAACAAGGCTATGGCTACACCTTC.

The chain combines TRBV7-2 with TRBJ2-3; possible D gene TRBD1, 5 bases. This CDR3 spans 14 amino acids. V was cut by 5 bases and J by 3 bases, with 12 bases left in between. Germline lookup yields CDR1 SGHTA and CDR2 FQGNSA. DNA for the CDR3: TGTGCCAGCAGCCCAGGGCTTCCGACAGATACGCAGTATTTT. Its translation: CASSPGLPTDTQYF.

The table lists this clonotype with a few counts. V and J are TRBV25-1 and TRBJ1-6; D gene uncertain. Trimming took off 4 bases at V and 8 bases at J, with 18 bases between the two ends. The CDR3 totals 16 residues. Germline-derived CDR1 and CDR2 are MGHDK and SYGVNS. The CDR3 bases are TGTGCCAGCAGTGCCAACACAGCGGGCGGCCATTCACCCCTCCACTTT. It is translated as CASSANTAGGHSPLHF. Variable domain in full (rest from reference TRBV25-1 and TRBJ1-6): EADIYQTPRYLVIGTGKKITLECSQTMGHDKMYWYQQDPGMELHLIHYSYGVNSTEKGDLSSESTVSRIRTEHFPLTLESARPSHTSQYLCASSANTAGGHSPLHFGNGTRLTVT.

J is TRBJ1-2 and V is TRBV5-1; 9 bases are a match to TRBD1. In germline, CDR1 is SGHRS, CDR2 YFSETQ. With 3 bases clipped from V and 7 bases from J, the junction kept 4 bases outside the gene matches. This CDR3 has 13 amino acids. CDR3 residues: CASSSTGGSGYTF. CDR3 sequence (DNA): TGCGCCAGCAGCTCCACAGGGGGCTCTGGCTACACCTTC.

This chain joins TRBV20-1 and TRBJ1-2; tentative D call: TRBD1 (5 bases). Germline CDR1 and CDR2: DFQATT and SNEGSKA (reference sequence). V dropped 4 bases and J dropped 10 bases, with 16 bases sitting between them. There are 12 residues in the CDR3. The CDR3 loop reads CSAISRGDFYTF. The CDR3 DNA sequence: TGCAGTGCTATATCTCGTGGGGACTTCTACACCTTC.

A few counts support this clonotype. Germline and junction disagree at one end, which may indicate a read error. This chain connects TRBV24-1 to TRBJ1-5, with 7 nucleotides matching TRBD1. Germline CDR1 reads KGHDR; CDR2 reads SFDVKD. The CDR3 runs 17 residues. The CDR3 DNA sequence: TGTGCCAGCAGTTTAAAGGGGGCTAGGAGCGGCAATCAGCCCCAGCATTTT. This codes for CASSLKGARSGNQPQHF.

On this clonotype: A junction boundary mismatches the germline segment, possibly from a read error. The J gene is TRBJ1-6, the V gene TRBV7-8, with D hard to call. Germline CDR1 and CDR2: SGHVS and FQNEAQ. This CDR3 comprises 15 residues. CDR3: CASSLVVAANSPLHF. Written as DNA, the CDR3 is TGTGCCAGCAGCTTAGTAGTGGCAGCTAATTCGCCCCTCCACTTT. Variable domain in full (rest from reference TRBV7-8 and TRBJ1-6): GAGVSQSPRYKVAKRGQDVALRCDPISGHVSLFWYQQALGQGPEFLTYFQNEAQLDKSGLPSDRFFAERPEGSVSTLKIQRTQQEDSAVYLCASSLVVAANSPLHFGNGTRLTVT.

This clonotype was observed at least ten times. The chain joins TRBV5-1 to TRBJ1-3; no clear D gene. The CDR3 has 12 residues. Germline values: CDR1 SGHRS, CDR2 YFSETQ. The germline V and J ends were trimmed by 3 bases and 7 bases, with 8 bases remaining between them. CDR3 in amino acids: CASSSVGNTIYF. In DNA form, the CDR3 reads TGCGCCAGCAGCTCAGTCGGCAACACCATATATTTT.

The table lists this clonotype with a count of one. The germline gene is not matched at one end of the junction; a read error may be the cause. This chain connects TRBV29-1 to TRBJ1-4; maybe TRBD1 (5 bases). Germline CDR1 and CDR2: SQVTM and ANQGSEA. The CDR3 runs to 17 residues. DNA for the CDR3: TGCAGCGTTGAAGATCCCGGGCGGGGGTCCTACAATGAGAAACTGTTTTTT. Translating it yields CSVEDPGRGSYNEKLFF.

J is TRBJ1-2 and V is TRBV6-5; weak D call: TRBD1 (5 bases). The V gene lost 6 bases and the J gene lost 7 bases, with 15 bases spanning the gap. CDR3 size: 13 residues. Germline CDR1 and CDR2: MNHEY and SVGAGI. The CDR3 nucleotides are TGTGCCAGCAGGACCGGGACGGATAGTGGCTACACCTTC. This encodes CASRTGTDSGYTF.

The V call is TRBV4-3, the J call TRBJ2-5; 7 nucleotides align to TRBD2. Trimming cost V 4 bases and J 3 bases; bases outside gene matches: 2. Per germline, CDR1 LGHNA and CDR2 YSLEER. The CDR3 loop spans 13 amino acids. The CDR3 here is CASSLLAEETQYF. The CDR3 DNA sequence: TGCGCCAGCAGCCTCCTAGCGGAAGAGACCCAGTACTTC.

V usage is TRBV18 and J usage is TRBJ2-5; 9 nucleotides line up with TRBD2. In germline, CDR1 is KGHSH, CDR2 LQKENI. The CDR3 loop spans 16 amino acids. The V segment lost 2 bases and the J segment 4 bases; nucleotides outside the gene matches: 8. CDR3 sequence: CASSPMAGGPTETQYF. The DNA of the CDR3 is TGTGCCAGCTCACCAATGGCGGGGGGGCCTACAGAGACCCAGTACTTC.

The rearrangement uses TRBV11-3 and TRBJ2-2; D perhaps matches TRBD1 (5 bases). V lost 1 base and J 5 bases, leaving 14 bases between the germline ends. CDR1 SGHNT and CDR2 YENEEA come from the germline V gene. The CDR3 runs to 16 residues. CDR3 amino acids: CASSLGGNSRTGELFF. The CDR3 bases are TGTGCCAGCAGCTTAGGGGGCAATTCCAGGACCGGGGAGCTGTTTTTT.

The chain has TRBV19 and TRBJ2-2, with D unclear. CDR1 is LNHDA, CDR2 SQIVND, per germline (reference sequence). The V and J ends lost 2 bases and 1 base respectively, with 5 bases between them. The CDR3 is 14 amino acids. CDR3 in DNA: TGTGCCAGTAGTATAATGGGGAACACCGGGGAGCTGTTTTTT. This translates into CASSIMGNTGELFF.